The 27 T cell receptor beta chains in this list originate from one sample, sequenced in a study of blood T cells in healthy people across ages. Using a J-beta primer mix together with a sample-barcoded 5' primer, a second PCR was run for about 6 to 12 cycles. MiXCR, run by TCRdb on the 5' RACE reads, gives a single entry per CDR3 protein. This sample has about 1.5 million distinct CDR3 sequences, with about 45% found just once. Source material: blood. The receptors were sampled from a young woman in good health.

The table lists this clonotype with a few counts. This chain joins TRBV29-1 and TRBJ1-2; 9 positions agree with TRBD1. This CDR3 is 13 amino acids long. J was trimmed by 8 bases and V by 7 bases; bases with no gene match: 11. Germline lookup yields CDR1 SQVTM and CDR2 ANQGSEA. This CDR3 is CSAEQGAGRGYTF. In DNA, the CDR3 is TGCAGCGCCGAACAGGGGGCAGGTAGGGGCTACACCTTC.

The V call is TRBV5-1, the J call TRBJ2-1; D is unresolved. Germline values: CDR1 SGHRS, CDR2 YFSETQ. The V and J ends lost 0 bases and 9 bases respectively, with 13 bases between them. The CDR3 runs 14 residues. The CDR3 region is CASSLEPLRGEQFF. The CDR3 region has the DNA TGCGCCAGCAGCTTGGAGCCCCTTCGCGGTGAGCAGTTCTTC.

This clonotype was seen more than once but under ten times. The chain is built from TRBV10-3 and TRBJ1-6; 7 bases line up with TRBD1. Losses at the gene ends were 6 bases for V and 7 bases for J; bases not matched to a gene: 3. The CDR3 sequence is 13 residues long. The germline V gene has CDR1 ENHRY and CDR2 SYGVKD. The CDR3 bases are TGTGCCATCAGGGGACAGTTAAATTCACCCCTCCACTTT. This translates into CAIRGQLNSPLHF.

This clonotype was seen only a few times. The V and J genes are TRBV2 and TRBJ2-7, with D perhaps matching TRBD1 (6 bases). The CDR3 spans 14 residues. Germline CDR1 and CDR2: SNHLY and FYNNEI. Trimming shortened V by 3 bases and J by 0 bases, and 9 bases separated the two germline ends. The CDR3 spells CASSDRGRSYEQYF. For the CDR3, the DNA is TGTGCCAGCAGTGACAGGGGTCGCTCCTACGAGCAGTACTTC.

Here the CDR3 reads CASSTRGSLYGYTF. In nucleotides, the CDR3 is TGCGCCAGCAGCACTCGGGGCAGCCTCTATGGCTACACCTTC. The chain recombines TRBV4-1 with TRBJ1-2; possibly TRBD1 for D (5 bases). V gave up 5 bases and J gave up 4 bases, with 14 bases separating them. This CDR3 comprises 14 residues. CDR1 MGHRA and CDR2 YSYEKL come from the germline V gene.

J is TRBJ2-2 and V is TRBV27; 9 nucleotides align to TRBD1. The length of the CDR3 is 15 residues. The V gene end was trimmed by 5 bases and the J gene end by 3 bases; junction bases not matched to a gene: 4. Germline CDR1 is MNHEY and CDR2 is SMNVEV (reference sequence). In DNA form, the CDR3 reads TGTGCCAGCAGTACAGGGACAGGGCACACCGGGGAGCTGTTTTTT. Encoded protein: CASSTGTGHTGELFF.

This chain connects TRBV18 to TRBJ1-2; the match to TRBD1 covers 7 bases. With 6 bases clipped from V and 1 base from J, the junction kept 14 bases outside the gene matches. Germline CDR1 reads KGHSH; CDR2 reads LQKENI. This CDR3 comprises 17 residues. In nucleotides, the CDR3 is TGTGCCAGCTCGCATGGACAGGTGGCCCGCATTAACTATGGCTACACCTTC. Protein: CASSHGQVARINYGYTF.

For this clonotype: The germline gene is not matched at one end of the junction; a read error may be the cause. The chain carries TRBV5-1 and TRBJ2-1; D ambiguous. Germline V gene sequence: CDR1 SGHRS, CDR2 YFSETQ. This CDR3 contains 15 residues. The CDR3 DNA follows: TGCGCCAGCAGGTTGGACGGCGGATCCTACAATGAGCAGTTCTTC. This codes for CASRLDGGSYNEQFF.

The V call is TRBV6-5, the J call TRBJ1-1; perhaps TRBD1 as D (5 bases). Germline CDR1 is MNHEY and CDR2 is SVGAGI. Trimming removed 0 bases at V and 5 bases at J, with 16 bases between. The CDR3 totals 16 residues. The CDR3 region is CASSYSIGAGDTEAFF. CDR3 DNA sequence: TGTGCCAGCAGTTACTCTATTGGGGCGGGGGATACTGAAGCTTTCTTT.

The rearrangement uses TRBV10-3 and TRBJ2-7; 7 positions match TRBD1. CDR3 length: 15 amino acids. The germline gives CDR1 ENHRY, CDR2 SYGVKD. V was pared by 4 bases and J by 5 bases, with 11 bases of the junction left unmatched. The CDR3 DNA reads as TGTGCCATCAGTGGGGCCGGGACAGAGATCCACGAGCAGTACTTC. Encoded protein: CAISGAGTEIHEQYF.

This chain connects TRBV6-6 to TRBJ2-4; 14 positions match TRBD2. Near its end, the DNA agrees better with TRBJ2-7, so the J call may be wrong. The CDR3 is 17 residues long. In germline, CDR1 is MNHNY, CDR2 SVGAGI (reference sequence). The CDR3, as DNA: TGTGCCAGCAGTTTGAGACTAGCGGGGGGGGGTTCCTACGAGCAGTACTTC. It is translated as CASSLRLAGGGSYEQYF.

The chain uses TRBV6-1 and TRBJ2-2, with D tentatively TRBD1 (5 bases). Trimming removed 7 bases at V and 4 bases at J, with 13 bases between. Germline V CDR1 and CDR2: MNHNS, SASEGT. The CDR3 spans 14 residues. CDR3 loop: CASILGALTGELFF. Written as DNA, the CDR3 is TGTGCCAGCATTCTAGGGGCCCTCACCGGGGAGCTGTTTTTT.

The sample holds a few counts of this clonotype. CDR3 DNA: TGCAGTGCTAGAGATGTGGGCAGGGACTACTACAATGAGCAGTTCTTC. Its protein product is CSARDVGRDYYNEQFF. The V call is TRBV20-1, the J call TRBJ2-1; 7 nucleotides match TRBD2. The germline CDR1 and CDR2 sequences are DFQATT and SNEGSKA (reference sequence). This CDR3 contains 16 residues. V was pared by 0 bases and J by 3 bases, with 8 bases of the junction left unmatched.

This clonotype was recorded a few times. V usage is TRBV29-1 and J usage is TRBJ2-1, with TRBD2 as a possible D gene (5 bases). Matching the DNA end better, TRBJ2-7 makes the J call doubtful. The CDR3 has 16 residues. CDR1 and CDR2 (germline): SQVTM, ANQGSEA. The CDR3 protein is CSVIRDLGSSYNEQYF. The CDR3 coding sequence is TGCAGCGTGATTCGGGATTTGGGGAGCTCCTACAATGAGCAGTACTTC.

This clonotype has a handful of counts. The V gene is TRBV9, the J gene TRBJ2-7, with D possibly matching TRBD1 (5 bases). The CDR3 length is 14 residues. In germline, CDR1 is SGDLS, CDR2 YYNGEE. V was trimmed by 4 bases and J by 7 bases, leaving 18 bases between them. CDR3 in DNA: TGTGCCAGCAGCTCCCTGGACAAGTACAATGAGCAGTACTTC. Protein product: CASSSLDKYNEQYF.

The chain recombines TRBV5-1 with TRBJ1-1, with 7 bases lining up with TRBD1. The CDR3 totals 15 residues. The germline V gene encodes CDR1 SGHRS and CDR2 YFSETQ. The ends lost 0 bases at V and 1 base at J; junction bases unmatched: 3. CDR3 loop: CASSLEGQTNTEAFF. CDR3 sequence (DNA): TGCGCCAGCAGCTTGGAGGGACAGACGAACACTGAAGCTTTCTTT. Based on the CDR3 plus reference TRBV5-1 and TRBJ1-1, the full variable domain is KAGVTQTPRYLIKTRGQQVTLSCSPISGHRSVSWYQQTPGQGLQFLFEYFSETQRNKGNFPGRFSGRQFSNSRSEMNVSTLELGDSALYLCASSLEGQTNTEAFFGQGTRLTVV.

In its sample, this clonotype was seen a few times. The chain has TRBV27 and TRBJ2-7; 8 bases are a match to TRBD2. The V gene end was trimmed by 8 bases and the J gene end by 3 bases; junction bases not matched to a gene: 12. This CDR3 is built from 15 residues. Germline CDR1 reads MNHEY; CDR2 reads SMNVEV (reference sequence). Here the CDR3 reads CASRPAGGTLYEQYF. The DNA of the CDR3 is TGTGCCAGCCGCCCGGCGGGAGGCACCCTCTACGAGCAGTACTTC.

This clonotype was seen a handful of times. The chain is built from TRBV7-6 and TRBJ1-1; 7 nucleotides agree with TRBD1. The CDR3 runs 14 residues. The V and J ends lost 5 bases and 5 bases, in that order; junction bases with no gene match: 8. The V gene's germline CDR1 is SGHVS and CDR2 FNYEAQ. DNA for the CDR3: TGTGCCAGCAGCAAAGAGGGGGCGAGGACTGAAGCTTTCTTT. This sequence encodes CASSKEGARTEAFF.

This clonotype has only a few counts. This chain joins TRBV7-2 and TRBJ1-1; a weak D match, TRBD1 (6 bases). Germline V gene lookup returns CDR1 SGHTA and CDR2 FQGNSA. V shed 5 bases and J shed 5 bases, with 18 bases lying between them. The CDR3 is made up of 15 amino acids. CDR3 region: CASSPRGPTGTEAFF. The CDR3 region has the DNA TGTGCCAGCAGCCCGCGGGGGCCTACGGGAACTGAAGCTTTCTTT.

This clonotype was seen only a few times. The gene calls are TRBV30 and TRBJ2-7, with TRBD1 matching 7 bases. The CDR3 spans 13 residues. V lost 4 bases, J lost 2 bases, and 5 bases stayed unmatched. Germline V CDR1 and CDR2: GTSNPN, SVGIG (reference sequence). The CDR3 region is CAWTNRGTYEQYF. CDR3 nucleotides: TGTGCCTGGACAAACAGGGGAACCTACGAGCAGTACTTC.

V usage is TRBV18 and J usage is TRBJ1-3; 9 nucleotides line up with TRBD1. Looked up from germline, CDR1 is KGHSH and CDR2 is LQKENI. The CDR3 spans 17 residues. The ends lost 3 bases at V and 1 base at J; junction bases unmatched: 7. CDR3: CASSPLDGQGSGNTIYF. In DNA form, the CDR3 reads TGTGCCAGCTCACCTTTGGACGGACAGGGGTCTGGAAACACCATATATTTT.

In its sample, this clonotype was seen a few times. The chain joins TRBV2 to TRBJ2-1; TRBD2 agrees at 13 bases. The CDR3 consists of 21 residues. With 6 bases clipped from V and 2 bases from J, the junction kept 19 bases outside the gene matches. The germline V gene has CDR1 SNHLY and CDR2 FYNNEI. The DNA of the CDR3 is TGTGCCAGCAGAGCAACCCTCCGGGGACTAGCGGGGCCCCTAACCTACAATGAGCAGTTCTTC. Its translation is CASRATLRGLAGPLTYNEQFF.

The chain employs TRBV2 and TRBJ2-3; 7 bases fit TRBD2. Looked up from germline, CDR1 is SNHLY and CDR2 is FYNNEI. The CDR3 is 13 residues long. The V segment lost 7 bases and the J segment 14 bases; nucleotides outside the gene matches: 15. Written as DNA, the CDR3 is TGTGCCAGCAATAGTTTCGGGGGGAGATACGCGTATTTT. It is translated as CASNSFGGRYAYF. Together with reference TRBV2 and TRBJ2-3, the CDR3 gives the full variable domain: EPEVTQTPSHQVTQMGQEVILRCVPISNHLYFYWYRQILGQKVEFLVSFYNNEISEKSEIFDDQFSVERPDGSNFTLKIRSTKLEDSAMYFCASNSFGGRYAYFGPGTRLTVL.

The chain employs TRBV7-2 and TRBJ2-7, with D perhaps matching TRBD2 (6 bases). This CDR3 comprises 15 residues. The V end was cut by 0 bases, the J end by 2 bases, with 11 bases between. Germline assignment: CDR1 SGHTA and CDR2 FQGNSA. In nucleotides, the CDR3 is TGTGCCAGCAGCTTAGCGCTAGCGACCACCTACGAGCAGTACTTC. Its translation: CASSLALATTYEQYF.

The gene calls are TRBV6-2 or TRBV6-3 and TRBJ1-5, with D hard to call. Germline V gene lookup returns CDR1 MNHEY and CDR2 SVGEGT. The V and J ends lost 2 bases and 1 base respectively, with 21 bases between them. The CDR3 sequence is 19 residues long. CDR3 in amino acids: CASSYHLSRGGRSNQPQHF. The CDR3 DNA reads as TGTGCCAGCAGTTACCACCTTAGTCGAGGTGGTCGAAGCAATCAGCCCCAGCATTTT.

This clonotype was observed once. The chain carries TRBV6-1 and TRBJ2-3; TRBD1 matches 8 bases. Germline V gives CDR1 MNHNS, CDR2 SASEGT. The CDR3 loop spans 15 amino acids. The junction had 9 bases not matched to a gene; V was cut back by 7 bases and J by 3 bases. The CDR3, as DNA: TGTGCCAGCACCGACCGGGACAGGTTTACAGATACGCAGTATTTT. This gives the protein CASTDRDRFTDTQYF.

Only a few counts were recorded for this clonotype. The CDR3 here is CSAQSRGAAFF. Written as DNA, the CDR3 is TGCAGTGCCCAATCCCGGGGGGCAGCTTTCTTT. The V gene is TRBV20-1, the J gene TRBJ1-1; perhaps TRBD1 as D (6 bases). This CDR3 comprises 11 residues. Germline CDR1 and CDR2: DFQATT and SNEGSKA (reference sequence). Trimming took 6 bases from V and 10 from J, leaving 15 bases between them.